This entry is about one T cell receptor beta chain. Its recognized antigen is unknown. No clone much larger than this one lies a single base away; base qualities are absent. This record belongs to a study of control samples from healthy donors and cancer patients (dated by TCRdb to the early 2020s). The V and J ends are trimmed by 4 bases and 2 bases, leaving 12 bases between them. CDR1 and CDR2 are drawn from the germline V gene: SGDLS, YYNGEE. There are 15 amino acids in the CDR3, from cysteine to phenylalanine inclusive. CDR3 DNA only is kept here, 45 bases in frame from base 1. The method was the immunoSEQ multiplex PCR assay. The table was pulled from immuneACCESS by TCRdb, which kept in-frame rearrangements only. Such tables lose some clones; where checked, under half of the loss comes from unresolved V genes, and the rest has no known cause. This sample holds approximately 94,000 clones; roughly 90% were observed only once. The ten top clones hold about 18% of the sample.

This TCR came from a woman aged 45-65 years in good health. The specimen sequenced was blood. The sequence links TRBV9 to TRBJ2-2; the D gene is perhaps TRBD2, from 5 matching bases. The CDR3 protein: CASSPEGFNTGELFF. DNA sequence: TGTGCCAGCAGCCCAGAGGGTTTCAACACCGGGGAGCTGTTTTTT.